Each of the 17 T cell receptor beta chains below was sequenced from the same sample in a study of T cell responses to AZD1222 COVID-19 vaccine. The assay was immunoSEQ multiplex PCR, and TCRdb's table has in-frame clones only and misses some. Of more than 250,000 clones detected, just over 90% appear once; the ten largest clones hold around 0.5%. The starting material was peripheral blood, obtained on day 0 of AZD1222 vaccination. These receptors were obtained from an adult in good health.

J is TRBJ1-2 and V is TRBV19; TRBD1 agrees at 8 bases. The junction had 5 bases not matched to a gene; V was cut back by 0 bases and J by 8 bases. Germline CDR1 and CDR2: LNHDA and SQIVND (reference sequence). The length of the CDR3 is 14 residues. CDR3 DNA sequence: TGTGCCAGTAGTATAGATCGGACAGGGAGCGGCTACACCTTC. Its translation is CASSIDRTGSGYTF.

In regard to this clone: The sample holds other DNA sequences that translate to the same CDR3. The V gene is TRBV28, the J gene TRBJ2-3, with D perhaps matching TRBD2 (6 bases). V was cut by 2 bases and J by 0 bases, with 9 bases left in between. CDR1 is MDHEN and CDR2 is SYDVKM in the germline V gene. CDR3 length: 15 amino acids. The CDR3 protein is CASSLAGSSTDTQYF. The CDR3 region has the DNA TGTGCCAGCAGTTTAGCGGGGTCTAGCACAGATACGCAGTATTTT. The whole variable domain, remainder taken from reference TRBV28 and TRBJ2-3, is DVKVTQSSRYLVKRTGEKVFLECVQDMDHENMFWYRQDPGLGLRLIYFSYDVKMKEKGDIPEGYSVSREKKERFSLILESASTNQTSMYLCASSLAGSSTDTQYFGPGTRLTVL.

In regard to this clone: One end of the junction varies from germline; a read error may be responsible. The chain carries TRBV6-2 or TRBV6-3 and TRBJ2-6; D not resolved. The CDR3 loop spans 13 amino acids. Per germline, CDR1 MNHEY and CDR2 SVGEGT. The CDR3: CASSYSGANVLTF. The CDR3 nucleotides read TGTGCCAGCAGCTACTCTGGGGCCAACGTCCTGACTTTC.

This clone was seen a few times. This chain links TRBV7-9 with TRBJ1-5; 8 bases line up with TRBD1. The CDR3 loop spans 15 amino acids. The trim removed 4 bases at V and 2 bases at J, leaving 4 bases unmatched. CDR1 and CDR2 (germline): SEHNR, FQNEAQ (reference sequence). The DNA for the CDR3 is TGTGCCAGCAGCTCCCCGACAGGGGGCAATCAGCCCCAGCATTTT. Translating gives CASSSPTGGNQPQHF.

This chain links TRBV7-9 with TRBJ2-3, with 13 bases identical to TRBD2. Looked up from germline, CDR1 is SEHNR and CDR2 is FQNEAQ (reference sequence). V lost 4 bases and J lost 3; bases outside the gene matches: 13. The CDR3 loop spans 19 amino acids. The chain's CDR3 is CASSSLGGLAGKGTDTQYF. In DNA, the CDR3 is TGTGCCAGCAGCTCCCTAGGGGGACTAGCGGGAAAGGGGACAGATACGCAGTATTTT.

The rearrangement joins TRBV7-2 to TRBJ2-1; TRBD1 agrees at 7 bases. The CDR3 spans 18 residues. CDR1 and CDR2 from the germline V gene are SGHTA and FQGNSA. V lost 3 bases to trimming and J lost 0 bases; unmatched junction nucleotides: 11. CDR3 sequence reads: CASSFRDSALFSYNEQFF. The CDR3 DNA reads TGTGCCAGCAGCTTCCGGGACAGCGCGCTATTCTCCTACAATGAGCAGTTCTTC.

The chain recombines TRBV18 with TRBJ1-4; no definite D call. CDR3 length equals 15 residues. Between the trimmed V and J ends, which lost 1 base and 5 bases, there was a span of 11 bases. Germline V gene data show CDR1 as KGHSH and CDR2 as LQKENI. As DNA, the CDR3 is TGTGCCAGCTCACCACGCGGGGAGGCAAATGAAAAACTGTTTTTT. Its protein is CASSPRGEANEKLFF.

This rearrangement joins TRBV13 to TRBJ1-2; 9 bases align to TRBD1. Trimming removed 6 bases from V and 4 bases from J; junction bases left unmatched: 9. From germline, CDR1 is PRHDT and CDR2 FYEKMQ (reference sequence). The CDR3 runs to 15 residues. In nucleotides, the CDR3 is TGTGCCAGCAGTGAACCGGGACAGGGCCCCTATGGCTACACCTTC. Residues: CASSEPGQGPYGYTF.

The chain employs TRBV7-2 and TRBJ2-3, with 9 bases fitting TRBD1. This CDR3 has 13 amino acids. The V segment lost 9 bases and the J segment 3 bases; nucleotides outside the gene matches: 4. The germline V gene encodes CDR1 SGHTA and CDR2 FQGNSA. The chain's CDR3 is CASNRGRTDTQYF. CDR3 bases: TGTGCCAGTAACAGGGGGCGGACAGATACGCAGTATTTT. The full variable domain, with the rest looked up from reference TRBV7-2 and TRBJ2-3, is GAGVSQSPSNKVTEKGKDVELRCDPISGHTALYWYRQSLGQGLEFLIYFQGNSAPDKSGLPSDRFSAERTGGSVSTLTIQRTQQEDSAVYLCASNRGRTDTQYFGPGTRLTVL.

The V and J genes are TRBV24-1 and TRBJ1-5; 9 bases line up with TRBD1. Looked up from germline, CDR1 is KGHDR and CDR2 is SFDVKD. The CDR3 sequence is 15 residues long. The V and J ends lost 4 bases and 4 bases, in that order; junction bases with no gene match: 4. DNA of the CDR3: TGTGCCACCAGTGAAACGACAGGGGGTAATCAGCCCCAGCATTTT. This gives the protein CATSETTGGNQPQHF.

This clone appeared once. The V and J genes are TRBV9 and TRBJ1-6, with unresolved D. The CDR3 length is 17 residues. CDR1 SGDLS and CDR2 YYNGEE come from the germline V gene. The V end lost 4 bases, the J end lost 2 bases, and 16 bases lay between the germline ends. The CDR3 protein is CASSPGTNSPYNSPLHF. CDR3 nucleotide sequence: TGTGCCAGCAGCCCCGGCACCAACAGCCCCTATAATTCACCCCTCCACTTT.

This clone is a singleton in its sample. CDR3 in DNA: TGTGCCAGCTCACCGAACGGGAATTCACCCCTCCACTTT. This translates into CASSPNGNSPLHF. The J gene is TRBJ1-6, the V gene TRBV18; no clear D. The CDR3 loop spans 13 amino acids. Trimming pared 3 bases from V and 7 bases from J, leaving 7 bases between. Germline V gene lookup returns CDR1 KGHSH and CDR2 LQKENI.

V usage is TRBV10-1 and J usage is TRBJ1-1; D gene unclear. The CDR3 has 14 residues. The V and J ends lost 3 bases and 0 bases respectively, with 8 bases between them. Germline CDR1 and CDR2: WNHNN and SYGVQD (reference sequence). The CDR3 region has the DNA TGCGCCAGCAGTGACGACCGCTTGAACACTGAAGCTTTCTTT. Translating gives CASSDDRLNTEAFF.

The chain recombines TRBV6-2 or TRBV6-3 with TRBJ2-7, with TRBD1 matching over 10 bases. CDR1 and CDR2 from the germline V gene are MNHEY and SVGEGT. V lost 3 bases and J lost 2; bases outside the gene matches: 4. This CDR3 comprises 15 residues. The CDR3 nucleotides read TGTGCCAGCAGTTATTACGGACAGGGGGCCTACGAGCAGTACTTC. This gives the protein CASSYYGQGAYEQYF.

The chain recombines TRBV30 with TRBJ2-1; D might be TRBD1 or TRBD2, each matching 5 bases. CDR1 GTSNPN and CDR2 SVGIG come from the germline V gene (reference sequence). The CDR3 runs 15 residues. V dropped 3 bases and J dropped 6 bases, with 18 bases sitting between them. In DNA, the CDR3 is TGTGCCTGGAGGTCCCCGGGACCCGGATTCAATGAGCAGTTCTTC. Amino acids: CAWRSPGPGFNEQFF.

This clone was observed a single time. This chain links TRBV7-9 with TRBJ2-7, with 8 bases identical to TRBD1. The V and J ends lost 5 bases and 7 bases, in that order; junction bases with no gene match: 10. Germline CDR1 SEHNR, CDR2 FQNEAQ (reference sequence). The CDR3 has 14 residues. The CDR3 sequence is CASSQAGGPREQYF. The CDR3 region has the DNA TGTGCCAGCAGCCAAGCAGGGGGCCCGAGGGAGCAGTACTTC.

The chain employs TRBV24-1 and TRBJ2-3, with D uncertain. In germline, CDR1 is KGHDR, CDR2 SFDVKD. The V end was cut by 5 bases, the J end by 6 bases, with 14 bases between. The CDR3 is made up of 14 amino acids. Written as DNA, the CDR3 is TGTGCCACCAGTGGCCTCGAGCCCCGGGATACGCAGTATTTT. Translating gives CATSGLEPRDTQYF.